This T cell receptor (beta chain) was sequenced for a study of T cells in Graves' hyperthyroidism and ophthalmopathy. Study details: Blood was drawn when the patient was first diagnosed and still untreated.

Clinical symptoms, serum thyroxine and TRAb, thyroid ultrasound and orbital computed tomography were used for the diagnoses. Overall study findings and caveats: Most thyroid-expanded clonotypes above 0.001 were also found in blood.

With regard to this clonotype: The antigen is unknown. Compared with germline, one end of the junction differs, possibly owing to a read error.

CDR1 and CDR2 from the germline V gene are KGHSH and LQKENI. CDR3 length: 11 residues. Amplified TCR beta CDR3 regions derived from RNA transcripts. During a first-round RT-PCR of the TCR CDR3, the HTBI primer set was used. MiXCR, run by TCRdb on the multiplex PCR reads, gives a single entry per CDR3 protein. The sample lists approximately 430,000 distinct CDR3 sequences; approximately 15% were seen once. Sequences were obtained from blood. The sequence was obtained from a man between 18 and 35 years old with Graves' ophthalmopathy. The chain links TRBV18 to TRBJ1-1; D ambiguous. The CDR3, as DNA: TGTGCCAGCTCCCAAAGCCACGGTGTAGTCTTT. This translates into CASSQSHGVVF.